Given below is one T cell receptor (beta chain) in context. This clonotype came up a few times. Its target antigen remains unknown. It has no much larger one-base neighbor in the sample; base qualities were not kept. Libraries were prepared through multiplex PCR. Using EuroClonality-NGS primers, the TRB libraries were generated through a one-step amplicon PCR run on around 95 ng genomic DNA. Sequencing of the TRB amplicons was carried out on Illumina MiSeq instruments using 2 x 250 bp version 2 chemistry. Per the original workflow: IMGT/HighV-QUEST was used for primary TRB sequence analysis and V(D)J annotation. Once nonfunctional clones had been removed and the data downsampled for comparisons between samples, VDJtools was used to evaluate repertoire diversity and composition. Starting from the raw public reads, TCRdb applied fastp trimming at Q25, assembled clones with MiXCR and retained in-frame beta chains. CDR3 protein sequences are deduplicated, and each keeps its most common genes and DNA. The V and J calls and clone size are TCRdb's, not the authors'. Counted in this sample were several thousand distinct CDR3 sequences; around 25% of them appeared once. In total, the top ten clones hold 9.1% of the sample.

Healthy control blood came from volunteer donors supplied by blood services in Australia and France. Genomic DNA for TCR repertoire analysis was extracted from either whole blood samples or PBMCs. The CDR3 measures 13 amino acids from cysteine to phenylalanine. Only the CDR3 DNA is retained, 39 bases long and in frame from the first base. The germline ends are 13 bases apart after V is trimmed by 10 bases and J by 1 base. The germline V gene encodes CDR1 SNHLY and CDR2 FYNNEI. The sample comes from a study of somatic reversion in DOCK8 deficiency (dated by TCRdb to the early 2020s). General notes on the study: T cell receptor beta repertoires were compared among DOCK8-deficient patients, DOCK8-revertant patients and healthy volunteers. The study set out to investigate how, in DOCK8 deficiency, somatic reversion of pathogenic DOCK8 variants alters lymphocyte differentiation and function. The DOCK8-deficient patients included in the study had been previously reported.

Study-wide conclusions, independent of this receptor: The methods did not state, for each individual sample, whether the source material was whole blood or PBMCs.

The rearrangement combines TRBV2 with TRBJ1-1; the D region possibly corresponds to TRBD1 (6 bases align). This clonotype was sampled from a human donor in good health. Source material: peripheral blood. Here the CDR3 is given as CAIADSENTEAFF. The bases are TGTGCCATCGCGGACAGCGAGAACACTGAAGCTTTCTTT.